The T cell receptor beta chain under discussion was sequenced for a study of T cells in Graves' hyperthyroidism and ophthalmopathy. TCR beta CDR3 regions were amplified from RNA. The HTBI set primed first-round TCR CDR3 RT-PCR. TCRdb redid the calling of the multiplex PCR reads with MiXCR, one entry per CDR3 protein. The sample has 94,000 or so distinct CDR3 sequences; about half are singletons. For the diagnoses, clinical symptoms, serum thyroxine and TRAb, thyroid ultrasound and orbital computed tomography were used. This CDR3 comprises 15 residues. With V trimmed by 10 bases and J by 5 bases, 16 bases remained unmatched. The germline CDR1 and CDR2 sequences are ENHRY and SYGVKD.

This TCR came from a woman aged 40 to 50 with Graves' hyperthyroidism. The rearrangement links TRBV10-3 to TRBJ2-5; 7 nucleotides match TRBD1. Material for sequencing was blood. The CDR3 sequence: CATAESGTVQETQYF. In DNA form, the CDR3 reads TGTGCCACCGCAGAATCTGGGACAGTCCAGGAGACCCAGTACTTC.